The T cell receptor beta chain under discussion was sequenced for a study of early T cells in non-severe SARS-CoV-2 infection (dated by TCRdb to the early 2020s). About the full investigation: Bulk RNA from unsorted whole blood was used for TCR sequencing, so alpha and beta chains could not be paired. Broad study findings and their caveats: VDJdb matching was skewed toward anti-spike CD8 responses, so virus-specific expansions were likely underestimated and private and CD4 specificities were missed.

The study was a case-control design nested within a healthcare worker cohort in London, UK, with weekly nasopharyngeal swab PCR tests and blood sampling. Healthcare workers were enrolled in the week of the UK lockdown, from 23 to 31 March 2020, and were followed every week for up to roughly 15 weeks. This clonotype was seen ten or more times. Its specific antigen is unknown. Within one base of it there is no much larger clone, and no base qualities were kept. The receptor library was made with 5' RACE. This sample was sequenced with a NextSeq 500. Unique molecular identifiers were attached to individual cDNA molecules in the TCR library protocol so that sequencing error and PCR bias could be corrected. TCR alpha and beta chains were both sequenced, and the abundances of alpha and beta sequences in each sample were closely correlated with each other. On the authors' methods: V gene, J gene and CDR3 annotation of TCR sequences was performed with Decombinator V4. TCRs were defined as expanded if a significant change between any two time points was detected under a Poisson model with p below 0.0001. TCR abundances were normalised to the total number of TCRs sequenced in each sample and reported as counts per million. TRAV1-2 paired with TRAJ12, TRAJ20 or TRAJ33 defined MAIT TCRs, while TRAV10 paired with TRAJ18 defined iNKT TCRs. VDJdb, accessed 1 November 2021, was searched for CMV, EBV and SARS-CoV-2 annotated TCRs, excluding TCRs annotated for multiple antigens. The raw public data were reprocessed by TCRdb itself: fastp quality trimming at Q25, MiXCR clonotype calling, in-frame beta chains only. Each record represents a unique CDR3 protein, reported with the most common genes and DNA among its rows. V and J calls and clone size were set by TCRdb, not the authors. The sample table holds tens of thousands of distinct CDR3 sequences, of which 4% to 5.5% were seen once. The ten largest clonotypes hold around 20% of the sample.

Trimming at the junction amounts to 2 bases on V and 1 base on J, and the germline ends lie 12 bases apart. Including the terminal cysteine and phenylalanine, the CDR3 comprises 16 residues. The kept DNA is CDR3 alone, 48 bases in frame from the first base. CDR1 and CDR2 (SGHVS, FQNEAQ) derive from the germline V gene. This sequence was found in an adult who was a healthcare worker with PCR-confirmed SARS-CoV-2 infection or an uninfected control (not recorded which). The sequence is built from TRBV7-8 and TRBJ2-1; the best D guess is TRBD1, with 7 bases matching. The specimen sequenced was whole blood. The base sequence is TGTGCCAGCAGCTTACCCCCAGGGGGGTCCTACAATGAGCAGTTCTTC. This translates into CASSLPPGGSYNEQFF.